Listed here are 32 T cell receptor beta chains from one sample, sequenced in a study of T cell repertoires in aging, cancer and after chemotherapy. A mixed TRB-A/B primer pool amplified rearranged TRB by multiplex touch-down PCR. TCRdb used MiXCR to reprocess the multiplex PCR reads, holding one entry per CDR3 protein. Among about 12,000 distinct CDR3 sequences listed, 21% were seen once. Amplification of TCR beta used genomic DNA extracted from peripheral blood. The sample taken for sequencing was blood. Source of these receptors: a human donor in good health.

V and J are TRBV28 and TRBJ2-1, with 8 bases aligning to TRBD1. The V gene end was trimmed by 5 bases and the J gene end by 10 bases; junction bases not matched to a gene: 13. Per the germline V gene, CDR1 is MDHEN and CDR2 is SYDVKM. This CDR3 comprises 15 residues. In DNA, the CDR3 is TGTGCCAGCAGTCGAGGACAGGGATGGACCAGAGAGCAGTTCTTC. Translation: CASSRGQGWTREQFF.

A note on this clonotype: This could be a read error, since a much larger clone is one nucleotide away. The chain combines TRBV29-1 with TRBJ2-5; TRBD1 matches 10 bases. The V and J ends lost 4 bases and 6 bases, in that order; junction bases with no gene match: 2. Germline CDR1 is SQVTM and CDR2 is ANQGSEA. CDR3 size: 12 residues. CDR3 sequence reads: CSVGGQGKTQYF. The CDR3 nucleotides read TGCAGCGTTGGGGGACAGGGGAAGACCCAGTACTTC.

V gene TRBV4-1 combines with J gene TRBJ2-1; no reliable D call. Trimming stripped 1 base from V and 3 bases from J, with 13 bases between. Germline V gene lookup returns CDR1 MGHRA and CDR2 YSYEKL. This CDR3 is 16 amino acids long. This CDR3 reads CASSQVRLTYYNEQFF. The CDR3 bases are TGCGCCAGCAGCCAAGTTCGGCTTACATACTACAATGAGCAGTTCTTC.

This chain joins TRBV12-3 or TRBV12-4 and TRBJ2-5; no definite D call. The CDR3 is made up of 11 amino acids. The ends were cut back, 2 bases at V and 7 bases at J, with 5 bases in the middle. The CDR3 sequence: CASSLFGTQYF. In DNA form, the CDR3 reads TGTGCCAGCAGTTTATTCGGGACCCAGTACTTC.

This chain joins TRBV30 and TRBJ1-5; D is perhaps TRBD1 (6 bases). Germline V CDR1 and CDR2: GTSNPN, SVGIG (reference sequence). This CDR3 is 12 amino acids long. Trimming left V 6 bases short and J 7 bases short, with 13 bases between. CDR3: CACTGRGQPQHF. In nucleotides, the CDR3 is TGTGCCTGTACCGGGAGGGGGCAGCCCCAGCATTTT.

At least ten counts were recorded for this clonotype. The chain has TRBV20-1 and TRBJ2-7; 8 bases align to TRBD1. The CDR3 runs to 13 residues. The germline gives CDR1 DFQATT, CDR2 SNEGSKA (reference sequence). V was pared by 2 bases and J by 3 bases, with 3 bases of the junction left unmatched. The CDR3 is CSARRTGNYEQYF. The CDR3 DNA reads as TGCAGTGCTAGACGGACAGGGAACTACGAGCAGTACTTC.

This clonotype was seen more than once but under ten times. The V and J genes are TRBV4-2 and TRBJ2-6; the D gene is possibly TRBD2 (6 bases). This CDR3 comprises 18 residues. Trimming removed 4 bases at V and 0 bases at J, with 16 bases between. The germline V gene encodes CDR1 LGHNA and CDR2 YNFKEQ. CDR3 nucleotides: TGTGCCAGCAGCCGTTCCGGGAGCCCTGCCTCTGGGGCCAACGTCCTGACTTTC. Protein sequence: CASSRSGSPASGANVLTF.

This clonotype showed up just a few times. V usage is TRBV5-5 and J usage is TRBJ2-5; D gene unclear. The CDR3 extends over 13 amino acids. CDR1 SGHKS and CDR2 YYEKEE come from the germline V gene (reference sequence). Trimming removed 0 bases at V and 1 base at J, with 4 bases between. The CDR3 here is CASSLAVQETQYF. In DNA form, the CDR3 reads TGTGCCAGCAGCTTGGCCGTCCAAGAGACCCAGTACTTC.

By proportion, this clonotype is medium-sized. This rearrangement joins TRBV30 to TRBJ1-1; D is ambiguous. Trimming removed 6 bases at V and 1 base at J, with 12 bases between. This CDR3 region has 13 residues. Germline loops: CDR1 GTSNPN, CDR2 SVGIG (reference sequence). This CDR3 reads CACPGPTNTEAFF. The CDR3 DNA reads TGTGCCTGCCCCGGACCGACGAACACTGAAGCTTTCTTT.

This clonotype was seen only a few times. V is TRBV20-1 and J is TRBJ2-2; D is possibly TRBD1 (6 bases). Germline CDR1 DFQATT, CDR2 SNEGSKA (reference sequence). Trimming took 2 bases from V and 1 from J, leaving 11 bases between them. This CDR3 is 15 amino acids long. The DNA for the CDR3 is TGCAGTGCTAGAAGAGGGGGAGAGAACACCGGGGAGCTGTTTTTT. Its translation: CSARRGGENTGELFF.

Worth noting for this clonotype: Sequence at one end of the junction differs from germline and may be a read error. The rearrangement uses TRBV7-2 and TRBJ2-2; 8 nucleotides line up with TRBD2. Germline lookup yields CDR1 SGHTA and CDR2 FQGNSA. The CDR3 has 14 residues. The CDR3 coding sequence is TGTGCTAGCAGCGGGGGAAGGAACACCGGGGAGCTGTTTTTT. As protein: CASSGGRNTGELFF.

This clonotype occurred once. CDR3 in amino acids: CASRVSLLAGGFGGELFF. CDR3 bases: TGTGCCAGCCGCGTCTCTCTTCTTGCGGGGGGGTTCGGGGGGGAGCTGTTTTTT. This chain links TRBV6-5 with TRBJ2-2; 9 bases fit TRBD2. The CDR3 is 18 amino acids. CDR1 is MNHEY and CDR2 is SVGAGI in the germline V gene. J gave up 8 bases and V 8 bases, and 21 bases lay outside the gene matches.

This clonotype turned up a few times. The J gene is TRBJ1-5, the V gene TRBV2, with 9 bases aligning to TRBD1. Trimming at V came to 4 bases and at J to 4 bases, leaving 2 bases not matched to a gene. This CDR3 comprises 14 residues. CDR1 SNHLY and CDR2 FYNNEI come from the germline V gene. The CDR3 bases are TGTGCCAGCAGTGCTGACAGGGGGAATCAGCCCCAGCATTTT. Its protein product is CASSADRGNQPQHF.

The V and J genes are TRBV11-1 and TRBJ2-1; TRBD2 aligns across 10 bases. J gave up 3 bases and V 1 base, and 12 bases lay outside the gene matches. CDR1 is SGHAT and CDR2 is FQDESV in the germline V gene (reference sequence). The CDR3 has 19 residues. CDR3 amino acids: CASSLEWGEAGGRYNEQFF. The DNA of the CDR3 is TGTGCCAGCAGCTTAGAGTGGGGCGAAGCGGGGGGGCGCTACAATGAGCAGTTCTTC.

This clonotype was observed a handful of times. V gene TRBV20-1 combines with J gene TRBJ1-3; D might be TRBD1 (6 bases). CDR3 length: 14 residues. CDR1 is DFQATT, CDR2 SNEGSKA, per germline (reference sequence). Trimming shortened V by 6 bases and J by 0 bases, and 12 bases separated the two germline ends. CDR3: CSASDRNSGNTIYF. The DNA for the CDR3 is TGCAGTGCATCTGACAGGAACTCTGGAAACACCATATATTTT.

The chain has TRBV6-5 and TRBJ2-5, with 10 bases matching TRBD1. This CDR3 is built from 16 residues. Germline V lookup: CDR1 MNHEY, CDR2 SVGAGI. J was trimmed by 5 bases and V by 2 bases; bases with no gene match: 8. Here the CDR3 reads CASSYMTGGARETQYF. Here the CDR3 DNA reads TGTGCCAGCAGTTACATGACAGGGGGCGCGAGGGAGACCCAGTACTTC.

This clonotype is labeled medium-sized. The gene calls are TRBV6-1 and TRBJ2-5, with no clear D. With 7 bases removed from V and 0 bases from J, the gap between germline ends came to 15 bases. The CDR3 totals 15 residues. Germline CDR1 and CDR2: MNHNS and SASEGT. In DNA, the CDR3 is TGTGCCAGCAAAGCCCTCCCCCCGTACCAAGAGACCCAGTACTTC. Protein product: CASKALPPYQETQYF.

This clonotype was detected a few times. This chain connects TRBV7-2 to TRBJ1-4; the D gene is possibly TRBD1 (6 bases). V lost 2 bases and J lost 4, with 11 bases in between. The CDR3 is made up of 15 amino acids. CDR1 SGHTA and CDR2 FQGNSA come from the germline V gene. The CDR3 is CASSLQGGGNEKLFF. The DNA for the CDR3 is TGTGCCAGCAGCTTACAAGGGGGAGGTAATGAAAAACTGTTTTTT.

The chain has TRBV12-3 or TRBV12-4 and TRBJ2-5; D is unclear. V was trimmed by 1 base and J by 1 base, leaving 7 bases between them. This CDR3 spans 14 amino acids. The chain's CDR3 is CASSLVTVQETQYF. CDR3 nucleotide sequence: TGTGCCAGCAGTTTAGTCACAGTCCAAGAGACCCAGTACTTC.

By its share, this clonotype is medium-sized. DNA for the CDR3: TGTGCCAGTAGTATAGATTCAGGCATACGAAAACTGTTTTTT. This translates into CASSIDSGIRKLFF. The chain uses TRBV19 and TRBJ1-4; the D is unclear. Germline CDR1 is LNHDA and CDR2 is SQIVND (reference sequence). The CDR3 has 14 residues. V gave up 0 bases and J gave up 10 bases, with 12 bases separating them.

This clonotype was counted a few times. This sequence joins TRBV5-4 and TRBJ2-7; TRBD1 matches 7 bases. J gave up 5 bases and V 4 bases, and 12 bases lay outside the gene matches. Germline CDR1 SGHNT, CDR2 YYREEE (reference sequence). The CDR3 contains 15 residues. CDR3 DNA: TGTGCCAGCAGCCCCCGGACAGGCGTAAATCACGAGCAGTACTTC. This translates into CASSPRTGVNHEQYF.

V is TRBV6-4 and J is TRBJ2-1; 11 bases map to TRBD2. J was trimmed by 1 base and V by 4 bases; bases with no gene match: 0. Germline CDR1 is MRHNA and CDR2 is SNTAGT. The CDR3 contains 15 residues. The CDR3 region has the DNA TGTGCCAGCAGTGTAGCGGGGGGGTCCTACAATGAGCAGTTCTTC. Translating it yields CASSVAGGSYNEQFF.

This rearrangement joins TRBV6-5 to TRBJ2-1, with 8 bases matching TRBD2. V shed 6 bases and J 2 bases; nucleotides not matched to a gene: 6. Germline lookup yields CDR1 MNHEY and CDR2 SVGAGI. The CDR3 totals 15 residues. The CDR3 bases are TGTGCCAGCAGCCTTAGCGGGGTTACCTACAATGAGCAGTTCTTC. This codes for CASSLSGVTYNEQFF.

The table lists this clonotype with a few counts. The J gene is TRBJ2-4, the V gene TRBV4-3; 13 bases are shared with TRBD2. V gave up 0 bases and J gave up 0 bases; unmatched junction bases: 11. The CDR3 contains 21 residues. The germline gives CDR1 LGHNA, CDR2 YSLEER. CDR3 DNA sequence: TGCGCCAGCAGCCAAGACGGCCCTGGGACTAGCGGGGACATAGCCAAAAACATTCAGTACTTC. It yields the protein CASSQDGPGTSGDIAKNIQYF.

The chain is built from TRBV4-3 and TRBJ1-4; no reliable D call. Germline V gene lookup returns CDR1 LGHNA and CDR2 YSLEER. This CDR3 is 21 amino acids long. The V and J ends lost 1 base and 4 bases respectively, with 28 bases between them. CDR3 region: CASSQAVSHPNPLLINEKLFF. CDR3 sequence (DNA): TGCGCCAGCAGCCAAGCTGTCTCCCACCCCAACCCCCTCCTAATTAATGAAAAACTGTTTTTT.

V and J are TRBV20-1 and TRBJ2-5; D uncertain. Trimming removed 6 bases from V and 3 bases from J, with 17 bases in between. This CDR3 region has 14 residues. Germline V gene sequence: CDR1 DFQATT, CDR2 SNEGSKA (reference sequence). The CDR3 coding sequence is TGCAGTGCCGAGTACGGGTTGTGGGAAGAGACCCAGTACTTC. Amino acids: CSAEYGLWEETQYF.

Points on this clonotype: The final CDR3 position lacks the conserved phenylalanine or tryptophan, pointing to a likely read error. No DNA is shown, since the ends of the CDR3 on it are uncertain; the CDR3 is the one TCRdb lists. J is TRBJ2-3 and V is TRBV5-1; TRBD1, the D gene given by the table, was not confirmed from the DNA. Germline CDR1 is SGHRS and CDR2 is YFSETQ. With termini counted, the CDR3 has 14 amino acids. CDR3 sequence reads: CASSLVGPGDTRLL.

The chain carries TRBV5-1 and TRBJ1-3; D is possibly TRBD1 (5 bases). The ends were cut back, 4 bases at V and 3 bases at J, with 17 bases in the middle. Germline V gene sequence: CDR1 SGHRS, CDR2 YFSETQ. The CDR3 runs 16 residues. CDR3 in amino acids: CASSRDFPGGGNTIYF. The DNA of the CDR3 is TGCGCCAGCAGCCGGGACTTCCCCGGCGGTGGAAACACCATATATTTT. The full variable domain, in which reference TRBV5-1 and TRBJ1-3 provide the parts outside the CDR3, is KAGVTQTPRYLIKTRGQQVTLSCSPISGHRSVSWYQQTPGQGLQFLFEYFSETQRNKGNFPGRFSGRQFSNSRSEMNVSTLELGDSALYLCASSRDFPGGGNTIYFGEGSWLTVV.

This chain joins TRBV20-1 and TRBJ1-1; D is uncertain. The V gene lost 0 bases and the J gene lost 4 bases, with 6 bases spanning the gap. CDR1 is DFQATT and CDR2 is SNEGSKA in the germline V gene (reference sequence). This CDR3 comprises 12 residues. Here the CDR3 DNA reads TGCAGTGCTAGAGATCCGGGCACTGAAGCTTTCTTT. Translated: CSARDPGTEAFF.

The gene calls are TRBV6-6 and TRBJ1-1; D is perhaps TRBD1 (5 bases). Germline CDR1 reads MNHNY; CDR2 reads SVGAGI (reference sequence). Trimming stripped 8 bases from V and 6 bases from J, with 16 bases between. The CDR3 loop spans 13 amino acids. As DNA, the CDR3 is TGTGCCAGCGCCCCAAAGGGGCCCCCTGAAGCTTTCTTT. It encodes CASAPKGPPEAFF.

The rearrangement uses TRBV5-6 and TRBJ1-1; possibly TRBD1 for D (6 bases). Germline V gene lookup returns CDR1 SGHDT and CDR2 YYEEEE. The length of the CDR3 is 14 residues. V dropped 0 bases and J dropped 2 bases, with 8 bases sitting between them. The CDR3 sequence: CASSLGGGNTEAFF. In DNA form, the CDR3 reads TGTGCCAGCAGCTTGGGGGGGGGCAACACTGAAGCTTTCTTT.

This clonotype was detected many times. This chain's CDR3 is CASTFSGGWEQYF. The CDR3 DNA reads TGTGCCAGCACCTTTAGCGGGGGGTGGGAGCAGTACTTC. The genes are TRBV6-5 and TRBJ2-7, with 10 bases identical to TRBD2. The CDR3 consists of 13 residues. Germline CDR1 is MNHEY and CDR2 is SVGAGI. V gave up 7 bases and J gave up 7 bases; unmatched junction bases: 7.